This passage covers 10 T cell receptor beta chains from one sample sequenced in a study of T cell clonality in common variable immunodeficiency. TCRdb keeps only in-frame clones here, not all; method: immunoSEQ multiplex PCR. This sample has around 30,000 clones, each found more than once. The antigens of these receptors remain unknown. Study-level points and caveats: Common variable immunodeficiency TCR beta sequences reportedly had fewer deletions and N-nucleotide insertions.

Sequenced material: peripheral blood mononuclear cells. All receptors derive from a human donor with common variable immunodeficiency.

This clone was seen repeatedly, ten times or more. The missing CDR3 end, 3 residues past where the read stops, is filled in from the germline J gene. This chain joins TRBV20-1 and TRBJ1-6, with TRBD1 identical over 9 bases. The ends lost 3 bases at V and 8 bases at J; junction bases unmatched: 8. The CDR3 totals 15 residues. CDR1 is DFQATT and CDR2 is SNEGSKA in the germline V gene (reference sequence). The CDR3 here is CSASGNRGLYSPLHF. CDR3 bases read: TGCAGTGCTAGTGGCAACAGGGGGCTCTATTCACCC.

This clone occurred a few times. The CDR3 end falls 3 residues outside the read, so it is completed with the germline J gene. The chain couples TRBV18 to TRBJ2-1; D remains unclear. Germline V gives CDR1 KGHSH, CDR2 LQKENI. The CDR3 contains 15 residues. Trimming removed 2 bases at V and 0 bases at J, with 8 bases between. CDR3 sequence reads: CASSPVTGSYNEQFF. The DNA read from the CDR3 is TGTGCCAGCTCACCAGTGACGGGCTCCTACAATGAG. Full variable domain (outside the CDR3, taken from reference TRBV18 and TRBJ2-1): NAGVMQNPRHLVRRRGQEARLRCSPMKGHSHVYWYRQLPEEGLKFMVYLQKENIIDESGMPKERFSAEFPKEGPSILRIQQVVRGDSAAYFCASSPVTGSYNEQFFGPGTRLTVL.

The table lists this clone with a few counts. The CDR3 extends 3 residues past the end of the read, so its final part is completed from the germline J gene. The gene calls are TRBV19 and TRBJ1-1; 7 positions agree with TRBD1. The junction had 4 bases not matched to a gene; V was cut back by 3 bases and J by 3 bases. Per the germline V gene, CDR1 is LNHDA and CDR2 is SQIVND (reference sequence). The CDR3 extends over 14 amino acids. Incomplete CDR3 DNA: TGTGCCAGTAGTATCGACAGGGTAGACACTGAA. This translates into CASSIDRVDTE. The CDR3 as a whole reads CASSIDRVDTEAFF.

This clone was seen more than once but under ten times. The CDR3 here is CASSRTGGLYEQYF. The sequenced part of the CDR3 DNA is TGTGCCAGCAGTCGGACAGGGGGCCTCTACGAG. The V gene is TRBV7-9, the J gene TRBJ2-7; 11 nucleotides agree with TRBD1. The read terminates 3 residues ahead of where the CDR3 ends, so the germline J gene completes it. V trimming: 6 bases; J trimming: 3 bases; junction bases outside the gene matches: 4. The CDR3 contains 14 residues. Germline CDR1 is SEHNR and CDR2 is FQNEAQ (reference sequence).

This clone appeared a few times. The observed sequence ends 3 residues before the CDR3 terminus, with the missing tail filled in from the germline J gene. This chain links TRBV30 with TRBJ1-2, with TRBD1 matching 10 bases. Germline V gives CDR1 GTSNPN, CDR2 SVGIG (reference sequence). The CDR3 extends over 15 amino acids. V trimming: 0 bases; J trimming: 7 bases; junction bases outside the gene matches: 8. CDR3 bases read: TGTGCCTGGAGTGTACAACGGGACAGGGGTGGTGGC. Amino acid sequence: CAWSVQRDRGGG. The entire CDR3 sequence reads CAWSVQRDRGGGYTF.

This clone was seen ten or more times. Read data end 3 residues before the CDR3 end; the end is taken from the germline J gene. The gene calls are TRBV5-1 and TRBJ2-1, with D tentatively TRBD1 or TRBD2 (6 bases each). This CDR3 region has 15 residues. CDR1 and CDR2 (germline): SGHRS, YFSETQ. Trimming cost V 0 bases and J 6 bases, with 13 bases left between them. The CDR3 reads CASSLAVRGGNEQFF. CDR3 DNA (partial): TGCGCCAGCAGCTTGGCCGTCAGGGGAGGCAATGAG.

Of note for this clone: Read sequence stops 3 residues before the CDR3 end, and the germline J gene provides the missing end. The chain couples TRBV6-1 to TRBJ2-3; TRBD2 matches at 12 bases. After removal of 4 bases from V and 1 base from J, the junction contained 0 bases not matched to a gene. The CDR3 extends over 15 amino acids. The germline gives CDR1 MNHNS, CDR2 SASEGT. The part of the CDR3 DNA that was read is TGTGCCAGCAGTGGACTAGCGGGGGGCACAGATACG. Residues: CASSGLAGGTDT. Given in full, the CDR3 is CASSGLAGGTDTQYF.

The CDR3 protein is CASSPNRVYGYTF. The sequenced CDR3 bases are TGTGCCAGCTCACCGAACAGGGTTTATGGC. V gene TRBV18 combines with J gene TRBJ1-2; weak D call: TRBD1 (6 bases). The read falls 3 residues short of the CDR3 end, and the missing part is taken from the germline J gene. Germline-derived CDR1 and CDR2 are KGHSH and LQKENI. The CDR3 is 13 amino acids. V shed 3 bases and J shed 5 bases, with 10 bases lying between them.

This clone was seen many times. The sequenced fragment ends 3 residues before the CDR3 boundary, so the rest is inferred from the germline J gene. The chain employs TRBV18 and TRBJ2-1, with 11 positions matching TRBD2. The germline gives CDR1 KGHSH, CDR2 LQKENI. The CDR3 is 13 amino acids. The V and J ends lost 11 bases and 4 bases, in that order; junction bases with no gene match: 4. The CDR3 region is CAGRLAGYNEQFF. The CDR3 bases that were read are TGTGCCGGCAGACTAGCGGGGTACAATGAG.

This clone has just a few counts. The read finishes 3 residues shy of the CDR3 end, and the germline J gene is used to complete it. This rearrangement joins TRBV19 to TRBJ1-4; TRBD1 agrees at 7 bases. In germline, CDR1 is LNHDA, CDR2 SQIVND (reference sequence). J was trimmed by 7 bases and V by 5 bases; bases with no gene match: 4. The CDR3 runs to 13 residues. The covered CDR3 bases are TGTGCCAGTAGTCCCCACAGGGGTGAAAAA. It is translated as CASSPHRGEK. The complete CDR3 reads CASSPHRGEKLFF.